The rows below give T cell receptor beta chains drawn from one sample of a study of beta chain features in type 1 diabetes. Here immunoSEQ multiplex PCR was the method, and the copy in TCRdb shows in-frame clones only, minus some. The sample comprises about 410,000 clones, around 14% of which are singletons, and about 0.034% rests with the top ten. Sequences were obtained from naive CD4+ T cells from blood. The receptors come from a man younger than 45 in good health. Each CDR3 is given with its conserved first and last residue. The order of the fields is clone size, J gene, CDR3 length, D gene, V gene, CDR3 protein, CDR3 DNA. A D gene is named only where the DNA matches it firmly. Only part of the rows carry a size: once, few, many, or a class if the clone is expanded.

few TRBJ2-3 15 NA TRBV25-1 CASSDPGRLTDTQYF TGTGCCAGCAGTGATCCTGGACGCCTCACAGATACGCAGTATTTT
few TRBJ1-2 14 NA TRBV29-1 CSDQGAGTNYGYTF TGCAGCGATCAAGGGGCAGGCACTAACTATGGCTACACCTTC
few TRBJ1-6 15 NA TRBV7-6 CASSSNLGDNSPLHF TGTGCCAGCAGCTCAAATCTCGGGGACAATTCACCCCTCCACTTT
few TRBJ2-7 16 NA TRBV27 CASSPRAWGASYEQYF TGTGCCAGCAGCCCGAGAGCTTGGGGGGCGTCCTACGAGCAGTACTTC
few TRBJ1-1 15 NA TRBV18 CASSPQQVKNTEAFF TGTGCCAGCTCACCGCAACAGGTGAAGAACACTGAAGCTTTCTTT
few TRBJ2-1 14 TRBD2 TRBV29-1 CSVARSGAYNEQFF TGCAGCGTTGCCCGCAGCGGGGCATACAATGAGCAGTTCTTC
few TRBJ2-1 15 TRBD2 TRBV7-8 CASSLREGRYNEQFF TGTGCCAGCAGCCTTCGGGAGGGGAGGTACAATGAGCAGTTCTTC
NA TRBJ2-5 9 NA TRBV25-1 CASRKTQYF TGTGCCTCTCGGAAGACCCAGTACTTC
NA TRBJ1-5 13 TRBD1 TRBV19 CASSRTGSQPQHF TGTGCCAGTAGCCGGACAGGGTCTCAGCCCCAGCATTTT
once TRBJ2-3 15 TRBD2 TRBV6-5 CASSNSGRRADTQYF TGTGCCAGCAGTAATAGCGGGAGGAGGGCAGATACGCAGTATTTT
NA TRBJ2-3 12 NA TRBV10-1 CASSGGTDTQYF TGCGCCAGCAGTGGTGGAACAGATACGCAGTATTTT
few TRBJ1-2 14 NA TRBV4-3 CASSTQGDNYGYTF TGCGCCAGCAGCACTCAGGGAGATAACTATGGCTACACCTTC
NA TRBJ2-1 12 NA TRBV10-3 CAIKGGANEQFF TGTGCCATCAAAGGGGGGGCCAATGAGCAGTTCTTC
few TRBJ2-2 17 NA TRBV7-6 CASSLFPMGGAAGELFF TGTGCCAGCAGCTTATTCCCTATGGGGGGTGCCGCCGGGGAGCTGTTTTTT
few TRBJ1-4 16 NA TRBV15 CATSRDLGATNEKLFF TGTGCCACCAGCAGAGATCTAGGGGCAACTAATGAAAAACTGTTTTTT
few TRBJ1-2 12 NA TRBV25-1 CASRDSLYGYTF TGTGCCAGCAGAGACAGCCTCTATGGCTACACCTTC
few TRBJ1-1 13 NA TRBV2 CASFDYRSTEAFF TGTGCCAGCTTCGATTACCGGAGCACTGAAGCTTTCTTT
few TRBJ2-3 14 TRBD2 TRBV10-3 CAIKTGGPGDTQYF TGTGCCATCAAAACGGGAGGCCCGGGAGATACGCAGTATTTT
NA TRBJ1-1 14 NA TRBV9 CASSAFGMNTEAFF TGTGCCAGCAGCGCCTTTGGCATGAACACTGAAGCTTTCTTT
NA TRBJ2-3 16 NA TRBV5-1 CASSQILKRGTDTQYF TGCGCCAGCAGCCAGATACTTAAACGGGGCACAGATACGCAGTATTTT
few TRBJ2-1 20 TRBD2 TRBV5-1 CASSFGLAVQKSAAYNEQFF TGCGCCAGCAGCTTCGGACTAGCGGTCCAAAAAAGCGCGGCCTACAATGAGCAGTTCTTC
NA TRBJ1-5 14 NA TRBV30 CASSTSYSNQPQHF TGTGCCTCTTCGACCTCCTATAGCAATCAGCCCCAGCATTTT
NA TRBJ1-1 10 NA TRBV29-1 CSVADTEAFF TGCAGCGTTGCGGACACTGAAGCTTTCTTT
NA TRBJ2-7 11 NA TRBV6-1 CASSERNEQYF TGTGCCAGCAGTGAACGAAACGAGCAGTACTTC
NA TRBJ2-1 18 TRBD2 TRBV5-4 CASSLGWSAGGENNEQFF TGTGCCAGCAGCTTGGGTTGGTCAGCGGGAGGGGAAAACAATGAGCAGTTCTTC
few TRBJ2-5 17 TRBD2 TRBV5-1 CASSLMTSGVPQETQYF TGCGCCAGCAGCTTGATGACTAGCGGGGTACCCCAAGAGACCCAGTACTTC
NA TRBJ2-7 15 NA TRBV2 CASRRTGQQSYEQYF TGTGCCAGCAGACGTACCGGACAGCAGTCCTACGAGCAGTACTTC
NA TRBJ2-3 13 NA TRBV14 CASSQEEFDTQYF TGTGCCAGCAGCCAAGAGGAGTTTGATACGCAGTATTTT
few TRBJ1-2 11 NA TRBV20-1 CSASDTYGYTF TGCAGTGCTAGCGACACCTATGGCTACACCTTC
few TRBJ2-7 15 NA TRBV5-4 CASSDGTTFNYEQYF TGTGCCAGCAGCGACGGGACGACTTTCAACTACGAGCAGTACTTC
NA TRBJ1-6 14 NA TRBV6-5 CASSRGSGNSPLHF TGTGCCAGCAGCAGGGGATCGGGCAATTCACCCCTCCACTTT
few TRBJ2-2 14 TRBD2 TRBV15 CATSRGEYTGELFF TGTGCCACCAGCCGGGGGGAGTACACCGGGGAGCTGTTTTTT
NA TRBJ2-5 11 NA TRBV20-1 CSGGIQETQYF TGCAGTGGGGGGATACAAGAGACCCAGTACTTC
few TRBJ1-2 12 NA TRBV7-9 CASSPTTVGYTF TGTGCCAGCAGTCCAACGACGGTTGGCTACACCTTC
few TRBJ2-5 14 NA TRBV18 CASSATYGGETQYF TGTGCCAGCTCAGCCACGTATGGGGGAGAGACCCAGTACTTC
few TRBJ2-5 13 NA TRBV5-6 CASSPGRRETQYF TGTGCCAGCAGCCCCGGTCGACGGGAGACCCAGTACTTC
NA TRBJ2-1 13 TRBD2 TRBV6-5 CASRTSGSSQQFF TGTGCCAGCAGGACTAGCGGGAGTTCCCAGCAGTTCTTC
NA TRBJ2-2 16 TRBD1 TRBV27 CASRPRGTVNTGELFF TGTGCCAGCAGACCCAGGGGGACAGTCAACACCGGGGAGCTGTTTTTT
NA TRBJ1-3 14 NA TRBV10-3 CAISESGRGDTIYF TGTGCCATCAGTGAGTCGGGACGCGGGGACACCATATATTTT
NA TRBJ1-2 13 NA TRBV7-9 CASSLGPRDGYTF TGTGCCAGCAGCTTAGGGCCCCGAGATGGCTACACCTTC
few TRBJ2-1 15 NA TRBV9 CASSVVGGSYNEQFF TGTGCCAGCAGCGTAGTCGGGGGCTCCTACAATGAGCAGTTCTTC
few TRBJ1-5 16 NA TRBV7-2 CASSLVDGRSNQPQHF TGTGCCAGCAGCCTGGTAGACGGACGAAGCAATCAGCCCCAGCATTTT
NA TRBJ2-1 13 NA TRBV5-4 CASSSGAYNEQFF TGTGCCAGCAGCTCCGGGGCTTACAATGAGCAGTTCTTC
NA TRBJ2-3 13 NA TRBV14 CASSQGPSGTQYF TGTGCCAGCAGCCAAGGACCCTCAGGGACGCAGTATTTT
NA TRBJ1-1 13 NA TRBV7-2 CASTVRLNAEAFF TGTGCCAGCACCGTCCGCCTGAACGCTGAAGCTTTCTTT
few TRBJ2-3 17 TRBD2 TRBV4-3 CASSQDRTSDGTDTQYF TGCGCCAGCAGCCAAGATCGGACTAGCGACGGCACAGATACGCAGTATTTT
few TRBJ2-3 16 TRBD2 TRBV4-3 CASSQLTSASTDTQYF TGCGCCAGCAGCCAACTCACTAGCGCTAGCACAGATACGCAGTATTTT